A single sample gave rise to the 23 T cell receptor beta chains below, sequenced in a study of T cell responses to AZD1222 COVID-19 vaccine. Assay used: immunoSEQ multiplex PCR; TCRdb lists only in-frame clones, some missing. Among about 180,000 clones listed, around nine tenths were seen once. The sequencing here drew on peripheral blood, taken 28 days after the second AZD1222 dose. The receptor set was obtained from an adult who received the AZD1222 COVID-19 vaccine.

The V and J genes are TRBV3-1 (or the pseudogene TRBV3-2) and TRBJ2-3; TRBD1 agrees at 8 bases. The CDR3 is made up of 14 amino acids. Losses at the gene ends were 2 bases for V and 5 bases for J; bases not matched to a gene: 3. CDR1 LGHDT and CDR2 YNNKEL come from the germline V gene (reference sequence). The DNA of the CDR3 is TGTGCCAGCAGCCAACAGACAGGGGTAGATACGCAGTATTTT. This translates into CASSQQTGVDTQYF.

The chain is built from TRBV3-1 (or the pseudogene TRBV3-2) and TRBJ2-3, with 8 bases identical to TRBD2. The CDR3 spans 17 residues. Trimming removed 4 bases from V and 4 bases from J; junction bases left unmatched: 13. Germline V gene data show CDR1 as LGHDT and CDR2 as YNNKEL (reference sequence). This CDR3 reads CASSRARASGSSDTQYF. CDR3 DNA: TGTGCCAGCAGCCGAGCCCGAGCTAGCGGGTCCTCAGATACGCAGTATTTT.

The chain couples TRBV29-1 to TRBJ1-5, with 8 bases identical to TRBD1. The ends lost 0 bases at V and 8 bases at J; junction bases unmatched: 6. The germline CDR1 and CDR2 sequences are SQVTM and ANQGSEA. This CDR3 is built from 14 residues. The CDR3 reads CSVEEDRDGKPQHF. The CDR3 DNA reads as TGCAGCGTTGAAGAGGACAGGGACGGCAAGCCCCAGCATTTT.

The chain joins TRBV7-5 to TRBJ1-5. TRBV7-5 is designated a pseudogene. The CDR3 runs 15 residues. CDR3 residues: CARSLPGMGNQPQHF. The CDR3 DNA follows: TGTGCCAGAAGCTTACCTGGGATGGGCAATCAGCCCCAGCATTTT.

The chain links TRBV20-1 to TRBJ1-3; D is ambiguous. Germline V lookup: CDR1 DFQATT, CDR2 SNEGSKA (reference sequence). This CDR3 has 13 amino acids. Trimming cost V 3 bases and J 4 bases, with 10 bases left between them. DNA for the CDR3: TGCAGTGCTAGTCCTCCACCAGGAAACACCATATATTTT. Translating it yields CSASPPPGNTIYF.

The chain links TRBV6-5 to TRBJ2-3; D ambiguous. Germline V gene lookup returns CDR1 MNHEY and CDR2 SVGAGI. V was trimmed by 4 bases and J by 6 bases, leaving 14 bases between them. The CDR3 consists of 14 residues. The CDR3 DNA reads TGTGCCAGCAGTTCTGTAATTGGTGGCGATACGCAGTATTTT. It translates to CASSSVIGGDTQYF.

This CDR3 is CASRRSGSSTDTQYF. CDR3 DNA: TGTGCCAGCAGACGTAGCGGGAGTAGCACAGATACGCAGTATTTT. This sequence joins TRBV9 and TRBJ2-3, with 9 bases lining up with TRBD2. From germline, CDR1 is SGDLS and CDR2 YYNGEE. The CDR3 loop spans 15 amino acids. V shed 5 bases and J 0 bases; nucleotides not matched to a gene: 4.

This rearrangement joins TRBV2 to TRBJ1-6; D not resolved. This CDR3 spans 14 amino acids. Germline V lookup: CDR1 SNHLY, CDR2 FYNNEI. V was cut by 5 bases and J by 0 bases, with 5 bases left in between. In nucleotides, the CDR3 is TGTGCCAGCAGTCGCAGCTCCTATAATTCACCCCTCCACTTT. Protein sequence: CASSRSSYNSPLHF.

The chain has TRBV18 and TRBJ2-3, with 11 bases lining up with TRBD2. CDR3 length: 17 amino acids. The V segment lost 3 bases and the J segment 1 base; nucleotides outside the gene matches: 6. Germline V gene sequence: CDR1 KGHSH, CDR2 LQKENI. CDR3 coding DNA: TGTGCCAGCTCACCCACCTTTAGCGGGGGGGGCACAGATACGCAGTATTTT. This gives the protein CASSPTFSGGGTDTQYF.

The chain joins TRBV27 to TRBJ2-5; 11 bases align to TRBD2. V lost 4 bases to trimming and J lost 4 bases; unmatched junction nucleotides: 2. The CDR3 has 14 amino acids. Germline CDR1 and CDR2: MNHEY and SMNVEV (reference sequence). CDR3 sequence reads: CASSSLAGVETQYF. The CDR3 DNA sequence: TGTGCCAGCAGTTCACTAGCGGGGGTAGAGACCCAGTACTTC.

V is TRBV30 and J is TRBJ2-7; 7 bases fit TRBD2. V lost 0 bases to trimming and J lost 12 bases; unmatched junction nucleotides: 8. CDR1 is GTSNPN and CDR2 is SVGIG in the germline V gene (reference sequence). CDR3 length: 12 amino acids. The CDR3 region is CAWSVDIGGWYF. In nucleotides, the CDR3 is TGTGCCTGGAGTGTAGACATCGGGGGGTGGTACTTC.

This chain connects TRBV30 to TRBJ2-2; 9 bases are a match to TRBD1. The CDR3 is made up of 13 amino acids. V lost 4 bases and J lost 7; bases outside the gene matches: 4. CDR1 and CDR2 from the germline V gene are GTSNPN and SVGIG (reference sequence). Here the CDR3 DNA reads TGTGCCTGGAAACAGGGGGCAGGCGGGGAGCTGTTTTTT. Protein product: CAWKQGAGGELFF.

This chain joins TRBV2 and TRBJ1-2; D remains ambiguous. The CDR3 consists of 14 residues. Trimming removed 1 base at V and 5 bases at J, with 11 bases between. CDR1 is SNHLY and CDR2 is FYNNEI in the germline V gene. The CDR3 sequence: CASSEGEGWYGYTF. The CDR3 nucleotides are TGTGCCAGCAGTGAAGGCGAGGGTTGGTATGGCTACACCTTC.

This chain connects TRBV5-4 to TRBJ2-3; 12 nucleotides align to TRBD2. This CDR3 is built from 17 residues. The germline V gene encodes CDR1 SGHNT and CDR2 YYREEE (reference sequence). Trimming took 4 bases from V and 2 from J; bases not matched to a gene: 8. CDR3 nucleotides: TGTGCCAGCAGCCTCGGGACTAGCGGGCGAACCACAGATACGCAGTATTTT. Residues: CASSLGTSGRTTDTQYF.

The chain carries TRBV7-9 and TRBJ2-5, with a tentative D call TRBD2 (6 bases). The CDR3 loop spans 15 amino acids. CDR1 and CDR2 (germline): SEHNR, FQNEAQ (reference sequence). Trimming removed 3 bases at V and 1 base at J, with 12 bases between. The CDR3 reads CASSFSPGLQETQYF. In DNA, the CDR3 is TGTGCCAGCAGCTTTTCACCGGGACTCCAAGAGACCCAGTACTTC.

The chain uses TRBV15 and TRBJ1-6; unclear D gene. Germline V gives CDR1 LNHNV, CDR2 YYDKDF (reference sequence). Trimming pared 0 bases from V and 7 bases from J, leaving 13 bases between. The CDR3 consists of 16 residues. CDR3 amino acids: CATSRDSRIPNSPLHF. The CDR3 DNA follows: TGTGCCACCAGCAGAGATAGTAGGATTCCAAATTCACCCCTCCACTTT.

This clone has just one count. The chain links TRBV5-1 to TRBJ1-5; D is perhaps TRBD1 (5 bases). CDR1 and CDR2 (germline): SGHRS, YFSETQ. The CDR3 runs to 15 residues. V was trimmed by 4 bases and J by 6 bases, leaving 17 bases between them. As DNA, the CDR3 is TGCGCCAGCAGCCCTGGGGCGGGTGGACGTCAGCCCCAGCATTTT. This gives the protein CASSPGAGGRQPQHF.

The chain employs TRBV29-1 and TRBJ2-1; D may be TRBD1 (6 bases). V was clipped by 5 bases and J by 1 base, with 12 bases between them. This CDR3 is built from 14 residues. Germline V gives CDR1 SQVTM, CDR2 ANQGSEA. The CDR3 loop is CSVSAGVSYNEQFF. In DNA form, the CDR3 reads TGCAGCGTTTCGGCAGGGGTATCCTACAATGAGCAGTTCTTC.

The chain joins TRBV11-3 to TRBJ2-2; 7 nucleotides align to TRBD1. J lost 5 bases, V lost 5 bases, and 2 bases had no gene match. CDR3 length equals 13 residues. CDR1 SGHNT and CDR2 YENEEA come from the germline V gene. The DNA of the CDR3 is TGTGCCAGCAGCCCACAGGGGACCGGGGAGCTGTTTTTT. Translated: CASSPQGTGELFF.

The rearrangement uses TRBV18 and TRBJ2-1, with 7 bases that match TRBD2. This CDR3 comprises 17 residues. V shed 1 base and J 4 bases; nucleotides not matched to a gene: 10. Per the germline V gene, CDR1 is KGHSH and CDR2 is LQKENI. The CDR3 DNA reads TGTGCCAGCTCACCACAGGTTTCGGCTAGCGGTTACAATGAGCAGTTCTTC. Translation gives CASSPQVSASGYNEQFF.

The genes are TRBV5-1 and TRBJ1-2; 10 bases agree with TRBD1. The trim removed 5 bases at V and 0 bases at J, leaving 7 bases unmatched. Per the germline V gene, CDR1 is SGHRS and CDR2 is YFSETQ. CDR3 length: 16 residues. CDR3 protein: CASRDRGTNSNYGYTF. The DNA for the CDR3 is TGCGCCAGCAGGGACAGGGGGACGAATTCTAACTATGGCTACACCTTC.

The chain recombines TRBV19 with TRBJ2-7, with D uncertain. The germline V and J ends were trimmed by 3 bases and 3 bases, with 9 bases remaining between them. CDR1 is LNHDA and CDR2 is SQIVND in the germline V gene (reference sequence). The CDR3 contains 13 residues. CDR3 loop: CASSIRIDYEQYF. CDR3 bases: TGTGCCAGTAGTATTAGGATAGACTACGAGCAGTACTTC.

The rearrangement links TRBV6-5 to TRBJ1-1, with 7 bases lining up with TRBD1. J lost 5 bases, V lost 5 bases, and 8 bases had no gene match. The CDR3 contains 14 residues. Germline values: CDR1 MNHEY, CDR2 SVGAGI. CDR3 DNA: TGTGCCAGCAGTACCCACAGGGGCGGAACTGAAGCTTTCTTT. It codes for CASSTHRGGTEAFF.